The rows below give T cell receptor beta chains drawn from one sample of a study of T cell responses to AZD1222 COVID-19 vaccine. The repertoire was sequenced with immunoSEQ multiplex PCR; TCRdb's copy has only in-frame clones and lacks some. The sample has fewer than 200,000 clones, 88% seen once; the top ten hold around a tenth. The sample here was peripheral blood, taken 28 days after the second AZD1222 dose. The receptors shown here come from an adult who received the AZD1222 COVID-19 vaccine. Each CDR3 is given with its conserved first and last residue. A D gene is named only where the DNA matches it firmly. Only some rows state a clone size, as once, few, many or a class for expanded clones.

cdr3_nt,cdr3_aa,d_call,clone_size,v_call,j_call
TGTGCCAGTAGTATAGGTCCCGGTTTCGACCAGCCCCAGCATTTT,CASSIGPGFDQPQHF,-,few,TRBV19,TRBJ1-5
TGCGCCAGAGTAACAGGGGGGAGTAATTCACCCCTCCACTTT,CARVTGGSNSPLHF,TRBD1,-,TRBV10-1,TRBJ1-6
TGTGCCAGCAGCCTCCGGACTAGCGGGAGTGCGTACCAAGAGACCCAGTACTTC,CASSLRTSGSAYQETQYF,TRBD2,-,TRBV3-1/TRBV3-2,TRBJ2-5
TGTGCCAGCAGTTACTTGAGGACAGGACAAGAGACCCAGTACTTC,CASSYLRTGQETQYF,TRBD1,-,TRBV6-2/TRBV6-3,TRBJ2-5
TGTGCCAGCAGCGCCAGTCTCGGAAACACCATATATTTT,CASSASLGNTIYF,-,-,TRBV7-9,TRBJ1-3
TGCAGCGCCACGGGTTCGACGGGGAACACTGAAGCTTTCTTT,CSATGSTGNTEAFF,-,-,TRBV29-1,TRBJ1-1
TGTGCCAGCAGCCATACCGTTAATCCGCTGGGCCAAGAGACCCAGTACTTC,CASSHTVNPLGQETQYF,-,once,TRBV5-5,TRBJ2-5
TGTGCCAGTACCCTGACGGACTTATATAATTCACCCCTCCACTTT,CASTLTDLYNSPLHF,-,-,TRBV6-4,TRBJ1-6
TGCGCCAGCAGCCATGCCAGAGGAGGGGGGACAGATACGCAGTATTTT,CASSHARGGGTDTQYF,-,-,TRBV4-3,TRBJ2-3
TGTGCCAGCAGCTTAGCTGGGTCGGGGAACTATGGCTACACCTTC,CASSLAGSGNYGYTF,-,once,TRBV11-2,TRBJ1-2
TGTGCCAGCAGTGATCGAGGGTATCAGCCCCAGCATTTT,CASSDRGYQPQHF,-,-,TRBV2,TRBJ1-5
TGCGCCAGCAGCTTGAGCCGGGACAGGGTATCGTACTTC,CASSLSRDRVSYF,TRBD1,-,TRBV5-1,TRBJ2-7
TGTGCCAGTAGTCCCTCCCGCAATAACTATGGCTACACCTTC,CASSPSRNNYGYTF,-,-,TRBV19,TRBJ1-2
TGTGCCAGCAGCCAAGGGTTACCGGGGAACTCCTACGAGCAGTACTTC,CASSQGLPGNSYEQYF,-,once,TRBV3-1/TRBV3-2,TRBJ2-7
TGTGCCACCAGTGAACGAGGGAATGAGCAGTTCTTC,CATSERGNEQFF,-,-,TRBV24-1,TRBJ2-1